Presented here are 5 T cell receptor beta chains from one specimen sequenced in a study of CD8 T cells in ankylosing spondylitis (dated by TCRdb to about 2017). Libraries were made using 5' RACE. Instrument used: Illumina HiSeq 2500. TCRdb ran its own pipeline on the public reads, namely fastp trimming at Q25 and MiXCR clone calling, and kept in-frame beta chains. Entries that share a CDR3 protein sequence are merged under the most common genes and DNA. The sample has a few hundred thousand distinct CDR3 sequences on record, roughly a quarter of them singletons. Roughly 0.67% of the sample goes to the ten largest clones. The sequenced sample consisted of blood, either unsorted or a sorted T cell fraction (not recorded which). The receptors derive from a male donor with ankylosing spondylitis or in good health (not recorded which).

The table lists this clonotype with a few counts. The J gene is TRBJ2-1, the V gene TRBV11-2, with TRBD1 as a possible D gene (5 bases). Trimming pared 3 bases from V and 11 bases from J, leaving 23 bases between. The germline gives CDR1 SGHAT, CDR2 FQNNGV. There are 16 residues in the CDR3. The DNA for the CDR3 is TGTGCCAGCAGCTTGGCTATATTCCAGGACACCAACCAGCAGTTCTTC. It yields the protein CASSLAIFQDTNQQFF. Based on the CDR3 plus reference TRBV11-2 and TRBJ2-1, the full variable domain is EAGVAQSPRYKIIEKRQSVAFWCNPISGHATLYWYQQILGQGPKLLIQFQNNGVVDDSQLPKDRFSAERLKGVDSTLKIQPAKLEDSAVYLCASSLAIFQDTNQQFFGPGTRLTVL.

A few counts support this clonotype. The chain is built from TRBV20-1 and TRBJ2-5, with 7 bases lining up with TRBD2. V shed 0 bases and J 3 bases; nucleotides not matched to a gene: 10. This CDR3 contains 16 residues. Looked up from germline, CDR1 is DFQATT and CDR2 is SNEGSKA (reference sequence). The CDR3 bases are TGCAGTGCTAGAGATGGGCTGTCTAGCGGTGAAGAGACCCAGTACTTC. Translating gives CSARDGLSSGEETQYF.

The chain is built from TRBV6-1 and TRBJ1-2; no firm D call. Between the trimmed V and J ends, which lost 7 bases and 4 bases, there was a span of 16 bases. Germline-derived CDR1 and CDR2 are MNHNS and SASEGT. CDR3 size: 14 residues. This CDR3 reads CASTPRGRAYGYTF. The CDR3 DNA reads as TGTGCCAGCACCCCGCGGGGTCGGGCCTATGGCTACACCTTC.

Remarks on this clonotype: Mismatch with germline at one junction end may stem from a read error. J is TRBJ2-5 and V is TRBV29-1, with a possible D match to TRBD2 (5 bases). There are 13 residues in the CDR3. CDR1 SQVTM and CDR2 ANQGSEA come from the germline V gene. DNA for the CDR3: TGCAGCGTTAAAGAGCGGTTCCGTGAGACCCAGTACTTC. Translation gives CSVKERFRETQYF.

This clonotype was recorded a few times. The CDR3 protein is CSASPRTGGRAFSYNEQFF. Written as DNA, the CDR3 is TGCAGTGCTAGCCCCAGGACAGGGGGCCGGGCATTCTCCTACAATGAGCAGTTCTTC. The chain uses TRBV20-1 and TRBJ2-1; 11 nucleotides match TRBD1. The germline V gene has CDR1 DFQATT and CDR2 SNEGSKA (reference sequence). The V segment lost 3 bases and the J segment 0 bases; nucleotides outside the gene matches: 13. This CDR3 spans 19 amino acids.